This TCR beta chain originates from a study of spatial heterogeneity in lung cancer. This CDR3 has 14 amino acids. The V gene lost 5 bases and the J gene lost 6 bases, with 20 bases spanning the gap. CDR1 is DFQATT and CDR2 is SNEGSKA in the germline V gene (reference sequence). This clonotype was counted ten times or more. The antigen is undetermined. A unique molecular identifier was attached to every TCR cDNA molecule. In TCRdb, the 5' RACE reads were re-called with MiXCR into one record per CDR3 protein. The table includes about 11,000 distinct CDR3 sequences, 9.5% to 13% detected once. The study, taken as a whole, reports: Counts of expanded alpha and beta TCRs within tumors tracked the tumor nonsynonymous mutation count.

Time point reported: sample taken at primary tumor resection. The sequence was obtained from a female donor with early-stage non-small cell lung cancer. The chain combines TRBV20-1 with TRBJ2-7, with D uncertain. Sequencing was performed on lung tumor tissue, taken at surgery. CDR3 in DNA: TGCAGTGCTTTCATCGGACGACCCACTGGCGAGCAGTACTTC. It encodes CSAFIGRPTGEQYF.